These T cell receptor beta chains were read from a single sample in a study of blood T cells in healthy people across ages. TCRdb analysed the 5' RACE reads with MiXCR anew, one entry per CDR3 protein. The repertoire holds around 1.5 million distinct CDR3 sequences, with 30% to 35% as singletons. Material: blood. The receptors were gathered from a woman aged 25 to 39 in good health. Each CDR3 is given with its conserved first and last residue. A D gene is named only where the DNA matches it firmly. Size tells how often a clone was seen (once, few, many) or the class of an expanded clone, and some rows leave it out.

d_gene	j_gene	v_gene	abundance	CDR3nt	CDR3aa
-	TRBJ1-1	TRBV3-1	-	TGTGCCAGCAGCCCAGCCGGGAGGGCCACTGAAGCTTTCTTT	CASSPAGRATEAFF
-	TRBJ2-3	TRBV25-1	-	TGTGCCAGCAGTGAATTTGGGCGGGGCACAGATACGCAGTATTTT	CASSEFGRGTDTQYF
-	TRBJ2-3	TRBV29-1	-	TGCAGCATTGTACGTCAGGGCACAGATACGCAGTATTTT	CSIVRQGTDTQYF
TRBD1	TRBJ2-3	TRBV12-3/TRBV12-4	few	TGTGCCAGCAGTTTTTCGGGACAGGGCACAGATACGCAGTATTTT	CASSFSGQGTDTQYF
-	TRBJ1-2	TRBV20-1	few	TGCAGTGCTAGAGGGGGGGACCAATATGGCTACACCTTC	CSARGGDQYGYTF
-	TRBJ1-2	TRBV6-6	few	TGTGCCAGCAGCTCCCCCGGCAGGGTCTATGGCTACACCTTC	CASSSPGRVYGYTF
TRBD1	TRBJ2-7	TRBV20-1	once	TGCAGTGCTAGAGGACAGGGGGCGGCGGCGGGGGTAGCCTACGAGCAGTACTTC	CSARGQGAAAGVAYEQYF
TRBD1	TRBJ1-2	TRBV11-2	-	TGTGCCAGCAGCTTAGCCATGGACAGGGCAACCTATGGCTACACCTTC	CASSLAMDRATYGYTF
TRBD2	TRBJ2-3	TRBV4-1	-	TGCGCCAGCAGCCCGACAGCGGGAGGGCCGGCAGATACGCAGTATTTT	CASSPTAGGPADTQYF
TRBD2	TRBJ2-4	TRBV28	few	TGTGCCAGCAGTGCCCTCCCTAGCGGGAGGGCCGGGAACATTCAGTACTTC	CASSALPSGRAGNIQYF
TRBD1	TRBJ2-3	TRBV3-1	-	TGTGCCAGCAGCCCCAGGGGGTTAGTCACAGATACGCAGTATTTT	CASSPRGLVTDTQYF
TRBD1	TRBJ2-7	TRBV3-1	many	TGTGCCAGCAGATCCCGGGACAGTCACTCCTACGAGCAGTACTTC	CASRSRDSHSYEQYF
TRBD2	TRBJ2-1	TRBV2	-	TGTGCCAGCAGTCTTCGGGGGGGCCTCCACAATGAGCAGTTCTTC	CASSLRGGLHNEQFF